This T cell receptor (beta chain) stems from a study of cytomegalovirus exposure and HLA in healthy donors. Measured with immunoSEQ multiplex PCR; TCRdb has only the in-frame clones, and not every one. The sample has 95,000 to 150,000 clones, more than 95% seen once. Germline CDR1 SNHLY, CDR2 FYNNEI. The CDR3 has 15 amino acids. The V segment lost 10 bases and the J segment 3 bases; nucleotides outside the gene matches: 7. Study-level results: Generally TCR sequences proved uncommon, though certain public TCRs appeared in numerous donors.

On this clone: Its antigen is still unknown.

The receptor's source is a man between 18 and 29 years old in good health and CMV-seronegative. The genes are TRBV2 and TRBJ2-6; TRBD1 aligns across 9 bases. Sequencing was done on a sample of PBMCs. The CDR3 sequence is CAIQNRGRGANVLTF. The CDR3 DNA sequence: TGTGCCATCCAGAACAGGGGGCGTGGGGCCAACGTCCTGACTTTC.